This TCR beta chain was sequenced in a study of T-cell reconstitution after alpha-beta-depleted transplantation in children. Unique molecular identifiers tagged the TCRbeta library. TCRdb itself ran the PCR reads through MiXCR, one entry per CDR3 protein. In the table there are roughly 500,000 distinct CDR3 sequences, around 12% of which are singletons. Germline values: CDR1 SGHTA, CDR2 FQGNSA. The CDR3 loop spans 13 amino acids. After removal of 8 bases from V and 4 bases from J, the junction contained 4 bases not matched to a gene. This clonotype was seen a handful of times. V usage is TRBV7-2 and J usage is TRBJ2-7, with TRBD2 identical over 11 bases. This sample comprised PBMCs from the stem cell graft donor, obtained from the stem cell graft. The origin of this receptor is a human donor who donated a stem cell graft to a child with combined immunodeficiency. The CDR3 nucleotides read TGTGCCAGCCGACTAGCGGGAAGATACGAGCAGTACTTC. Translation gives CASRLAGRYEQYF.